These 5 T cell receptor beta chains were sequenced from one sample in a study of T-cell reconstitution after alpha-beta-depleted transplantation in children. TCRbeta library preparation incorporated unique molecular identifiers. Using its own MiXCR run on the PCR reads, TCRdb lists one record per CDR3 protein. The sample contains about 4,900 distinct CDR3 sequences, roughly 25% of which appear only once. This specimen was PBMCs, mostly from graft donor cells, taken 60 days after TCRalphabeta/CD19-depleted stem cell transplant. All receptors derive from a male patient between 2 and 9 years old who had a stem cell transplant for acute lymphoblastic leukemia, so the T cells may come from the graft donor.

Written as DNA, the CDR3 is TGTGCCAGCAGCTCGGGACTAGCGGGCTACAATGAGCAGTTCTTC. Its translation: CASSSGLAGYNEQFF. The chain is built from TRBV7-3 and TRBJ2-1, with 12 nucleotides matching TRBD2. The V segment lost 4 bases and the J segment 3 bases; nucleotides outside the gene matches: 1. Germline CDR1 is SGHTA and CDR2 is FQGTGA. The CDR3 runs to 15 residues.

This clonotype was seen many times. V gene TRBV5-6 combines with J gene TRBJ1-2; D is ambiguous. Trimming left V 5 bases short and J 2 bases short, with 13 bases between. The CDR3 totals 14 residues. Germline assignment: CDR1 SGHDT and CDR2 YYEEEE. This chain's CDR3 is CASRPRAPNYGYTF. For the CDR3, the DNA is TGTGCCAGCAGACCCCGGGCACCAAACTATGGCTACACCTTC.

CDR3 protein: CATTSKRGYQETQYF. CDR3 bases: TGTGCCACGACTAGTAAGCGGGGGTACCAAGAGACCCAGTACTTC. The chain uses TRBV2 and TRBJ2-5; 8 bases agree with TRBD2. The V gene's germline CDR1 is SNHLY and CDR2 FYNNEI. V trimming: 10 bases; J trimming: 0 bases; junction bases outside the gene matches: 10. This CDR3 region has 15 residues.

This clonotype has at least ten counts. The chain uses TRBV20-1 and TRBJ1-5, with a weak D call TRBD1 (5 bases). V was clipped by 2 bases and J by 6 bases, with 17 bases between them. The germline CDR1 and CDR2 sequences are DFQATT and SNEGSKA (reference sequence). CDR3 length equals 15 residues. The CDR3 is CSARQGPSWSQPQHF. The CDR3 nucleotides read TGCAGTGCTAGACAGGGCCCATCCTGGAGTCAGCCCCAGCATTTT.

Ten or more counts support this clonotype. This chain joins TRBV20-1 and TRBJ2-7; D is unclear. Per the germline V gene, CDR1 is DFQATT and CDR2 is SNEGSKA (reference sequence). The V and J ends lost 1 base and 4 bases respectively, with 17 bases between them. This CDR3 comprises 15 residues. The CDR3: CSARGIDDGVYEQYF. The CDR3 DNA is TGCAGTGCTAGAGGGATCGACGACGGAGTATACGAGCAGTACTTC.